These 24 T cell receptor beta chains were sequenced from one sample in a study of metastatic and nonmetastatic thyroid tumors. MiXCR was used by TCRdb to re-call the PCR reads. Of about 92,000 clones in the sample, 14% to 15% were seen once. All patients reached thyroid surgery having received no treatment beforehand. The sequenced sample consisted of blood. The receptors derive from a female donor with papillary thyroid cancer or a benign thyroid nodule (not recorded which). Some clones in this sample may be carry-over from other donors' samples.

On this clone: The junction differs from germline at one of its ends, possibly a read error. V gene TRBV27 combines with J gene TRBJ1-6; TRBD1 matches 7 bases. The CDR3 extends over 14 amino acids. CDR1 and CDR2 (germline): MNHEY, SMNVEV (reference sequence). DNA of the CDR3: TGTGCCAGCAGTAGCACCCAGGGGGAATCACCCCTCCAATTT. Residues: CASSSTQGESPLQF.

To note about this clone: A read error may explain this, as a much larger clone is one base away. Other DNA sequences in the same sample also yield this CDR3. This chain uses TRBV29-1 with TRBJ2-7; D is possibly TRBD1 or TRBD2 (5 bases each). Deletions cut 5 bases from V and 3 bases from J, with 11 bases between. The germline V gene has CDR1 SQVTM and CDR2 ANQGSEA. The CDR3 contains 12 residues. As DNA, the CDR3 is TGCAGCGTTCAGGGTGAGGGCTACGAGCAGTACTTC. Encoded protein: CSVQGEGYEQYF.

The genes are TRBV6-2 or TRBV6-3 and TRBJ1-2, with a tentative D call TRBD1 (6 bases). Germline assignment: CDR1 MNHEY and CDR2 SVGEGT. This CDR3 region has 13 residues. Between the trimmed V and J ends, which lost 10 bases and 6 bases, there was a span of 18 bases. CDR3 sequence (DNA): TGTGCCATCGGGAAAACAGGGATAGATGGCTACACCTTC. Translation gives CAIGKTGIDGYTF.

Of note for this clone: This may be a read error, as it is one base from a much larger clone. The J gene is TRBJ2-3, the V gene TRBV3-1, with D perhaps TRBD1 (6 bases). Trimming removed 5 bases from V and 7 bases from J, with 19 bases in between. CDR3 length: 15 residues. Germline V gene data show CDR1 as LGHDT and CDR2 as YNNKEL (reference sequence). The CDR3: CASSSRDMGYYTQYF. Written as DNA, the CDR3 is TGTGCCAGCAGCTCCCGGGACATGGGGTACTATACGCAGTATTTT.

This clone has at least ten counts. The CDR3 is CASEDRASYEQYF. Here the CDR3 DNA reads TGTGCCAGTGAAGACAGGGCCTCCTACGAGCAGTACTTC. The chain combines TRBV19 with TRBJ2-7; 7 bases align to TRBD1. The CDR3 covers 13 residues. From germline, CDR1 is LNHDA and CDR2 SQIVND (reference sequence). The trim removed 8 bases at V and 0 bases at J, leaving 4 bases unmatched. The whole variable domain, remainder taken from reference TRBV19 and TRBJ2-7, is DGGITQSPKYLFRKEGQNVTLSCEQNLNHDAMYWYRQDPGQGLRLIYYSQIVNDFQKGDIAEGYSVSREKKESFPLTVTSAQKNPTAFYLCASEDRASYEQYFGPGTRLTVT.

About this clone: One base away lies a much larger clone, so this may be a sequencing read error. The sample carries other DNA sequences with the same CDR3. V and J are TRBV7-8 and TRBJ2-3, with a tentative D call TRBD2 (6 bases). The CDR3 sequence is 14 residues long. Germline values: CDR1 SGHVS, CDR2 FQNEAQ. The CDR3 DNA is TGTGCCAGCAGCCCCATGGGGGGAACAGATACTCAGTATTTT. As protein: CASSPMGGTDTQYF.

This clone was detected ten times or more. The chain is built from TRBV30 and TRBJ1-1, with unresolved D. Germline V gives CDR1 GTSNPN, CDR2 SVGIG (reference sequence). V dropped 2 bases and J dropped 1 base, with 8 bases sitting between them. The CDR3 is 13 amino acids. CDR3 sequence reads: CAWSFTTNTEAFF. As DNA, the CDR3 is TGTGCCTGGAGTTTTACAACGAACACTGAAGCTTTCTTT.

This clone appeared once. This likely comes from a read error, as the CDR3 has no conserved phenylalanine or tryptophan at its end. The rearrangement links TRBV2 to TRBJ2-7; 8 bases line up with TRBD2. Looked up from germline, CDR1 is SNHLY and CDR2 is FYNNEI. This CDR3 spans 19 amino acids. The CDR3 spells CASIEPVSVTSGGLYEQYL. DNA for the CDR3: TGTGCCAGCATTGAACCAGTTTCCGTTACTTCGGGGGGGCTCTACGAGCAGTACCTC.

This clone is a singleton in its sample. One end of the junction varies from germline; a read error may be responsible. This chain uses TRBV7-3 with TRBJ2-3; D perhaps matches TRBD1 (6 bases). The CDR3 is 17 amino acids. In germline, CDR1 is SGHTA, CDR2 FQGTGA. CDR3 residues: CASSLTHRDWGTDTQYF. Written as DNA, the CDR3 is TGTGCCAGCAGCTTAACGCACAGGGATTGGGGCACAGATACCCAGTATTTT.

Many counts were recorded for this clone. The chain carries TRBV2 and TRBJ1-2, with 7 bases aligning to TRBD1. Germline trimming cut 6 bases from V and 8 bases from J; bases unmatched to any gene: 9. CDR3 length equals 13 residues. CDR1 SNHLY and CDR2 FYNNEI come from the germline V gene. CDR3 sequence (DNA): TGTGCCAGCAGGGGTGACAGGGAGGCCGGCTACACCTTC. It is translated as CASRGDREAGYTF.

This clone was seen at least ten times. The chain has TRBV15 and TRBJ1-1; 7 bases agree with TRBD1. The V segment lost 3 bases and the J segment 5 bases; nucleotides outside the gene matches: 6. In germline, CDR1 is LNHNV, CDR2 YYDKDF (reference sequence). This CDR3 contains 14 residues. The CDR3 loop reads CATSRRDRRTEAFF. The CDR3 nucleotides read TGTGCCACCAGCAGGAGGGACAGAAGGACTGAAGCTTTCTTT.

The rearrangement links TRBV11-2 to TRBJ1-1; D is unresolved. Deletions cut 8 bases from V and 4 bases from J, with 14 bases between. The CDR3 extends over 13 amino acids. The germline V gene encodes CDR1 SGHAT and CDR2 FQNNGV. In DNA, the CDR3 is TGTGCCAGCGCCCCGTTTATCGGCACTGAAGCTTTCTTT. It is translated as CASAPFIGTEAFF.

In its sample, this clone was seen many times. For the CDR3, the DNA is TGTGCCAGCAGTTTGACTAGCGGGGGAACAGATACGCAGTATTTT. Translated: CASSLTSGGTDTQYF. V and J are TRBV12-3 or TRBV12-4 and TRBJ2-3, with 12 bases lining up with TRBD2. The CDR3 is 15 residues long. Trimming at V came to 3 bases and at J to 3 bases, leaving 1 base not matched to a gene.

This clone showed up just a few times. With a much larger clone just one base away, this may be a read error. The CDR3 loop is CSASGGYQPHHF. DNA of the CDR3: TGCAGTGCTAGTGGCGGCTATCAGCCCCATCATTTT. V gene TRBV20-1 combines with J gene TRBJ1-5; D ambiguous. Germline V gene lookup returns CDR1 DFQATT and CDR2 SNEGSKA (reference sequence). This CDR3 comprises 12 residues.

Many counts were recorded for this clone. The chain links TRBV7-9 to TRBJ1-2, with TRBD1 matching over 7 bases. The CDR3 contains 14 residues. Germline CDR1 SEHNR, CDR2 FQNEAQ (reference sequence). The ends lost 5 bases at V and 4 bases at J; junction bases unmatched: 7. This CDR3 is CASSPGQASYGYTF. The CDR3 DNA sequence: TGTGCCAGCAGCCCCGGACAGGCGTCCTATGGCTACACCTTC.

This clone was picked up many times. Distinct nucleotide sequences in the sample also encode this CDR3. The chain recombines TRBV6-1 with TRBJ1-4; D perhaps matches TRBD1 (5 bases). CDR3 length: 13 residues. The V end lost 11 bases, the J end lost 3 bases, and 13 bases lay between the germline ends. Looked up from germline, CDR1 is MNHNS and CDR2 is SASEGT. The CDR3 DNA sequence: TGTGCCGGCAAATCAGGGTCTAATGAAAAACTGTTTTTT. It codes for CAGKSGSNEKLFF.

This clone was counted many times. The chain carries TRBV5-6 and TRBJ2-1; TRBD2 matches at 7 bases. V shed 0 bases, J shed 2 bases, and the junction held 2 bases outside the gene matches. This CDR3 has 15 residues. CDR1 and CDR2 (germline): SGHDT, YYEEEE. CDR3 residues: CASSLVGGPYNEQFF. For the CDR3, the DNA is TGTGCCAGCAGCTTGGTGGGAGGGCCCTACAATGAGCAGTTCTTC.

The chain uses TRBV7-9 and TRBJ1-1; D unclear. The germline V gene encodes CDR1 SEHNR and CDR2 FQNEAQ (reference sequence). The CDR3 is 13 amino acids. Trimming took off 11 bases at V and 4 bases at J, with 17 bases between the two ends. The CDR3, as DNA: TGTGCCGCCTGTTTCTTGGGGAGCACTGAAGCTTTCTTT. The encoded protein is CAACFLGSTEAFF. The full variable domain, rest sourced from reference TRBV7-9 and TRBJ1-1, is DTGVSQNPRHKITKRGQNVTFRCDPISEHNRLYWYRQTLGQGPEFLTYFQNEAQLEKSRLLSDRFSAERPKGSFSTLEIQRTEQGDSAMYLCAACFLGSTEAFFGQGTRLTVV.

This clone was seen many times. Other nucleotide sequences from this sample produce the same CDR3. In nucleotides, the CDR3 is TGTGCCAGCAGCCCCCAACTGTCGGCCGAGCAGTACTTC. Its translation: CASSPQLSAEQYF. This chain links TRBV3-1 with TRBJ2-7; no firm D call. Trimming stripped 4 bases from V and 6 bases from J, with 13 bases between. This CDR3 contains 13 residues. Germline loops: CDR1 LGHDT, CDR2 YNNKEL (reference sequence).

In its sample, this clone was seen many times. This chain uses TRBV19 with TRBJ2-2; 8 bases line up with TRBD2. The CDR3 sequence is 16 residues long. The V segment lost 8 bases and the J segment 6 bases; nucleotides outside the gene matches: 14. Germline-derived CDR1 and CDR2 are LNHDA and SQIVND (reference sequence). The CDR3 DNA sequence: TGTGCCAGTCTATTCCTCGGGGGGGCCGGGGCCGGGGAGCTGTTTTTT. It encodes CASLFLGGAGAGELFF.

Remarks on this clone: A much larger clonotype is one base distant, so this may be a read error. The CDR3 protein is CASMGGDYEQYF. CDR3 in DNA: TGCGCCAGCATGGGGGGTGACTACGAGCAGTACTTC. V usage is TRBV4-1 and J usage is TRBJ2-7, with D perhaps matching TRBD2 (6 bases). Germline V CDR1 and CDR2: MGHRA, YSYEKL. CDR3 length: 12 amino acids. V dropped 7 bases and J dropped 3 bases, with 10 bases sitting between them.

This clone was recorded at least ten times. The rearrangement links TRBV7-4 to TRBJ1-5, with D possibly TRBD1 on 5 matching bases. This CDR3 spans 16 amino acids. Trimming stripped 4 bases from V and 0 bases from J, with 13 bases between. Germline CDR1 reads SGHVT; CDR2 reads SQSDAQ. CDR3 residues: CASSSDKRTSNQPQHF. CDR3 coding DNA: TGTGCCAGCAGCTCGGACAAGAGGACTAGCAATCAGCCCCAGCATTTT.

About this clone itself: A much bigger clone sits one base away, suggesting this may be a read error. This sequence joins TRBV7-2 and TRBJ2-3, with TRBD1 identical over 8 bases. The length of the CDR3 is 14 residues. Germline lookup yields CDR1 SGHTA and CDR2 FQGNSA. This CDR3 reads CDSSSQPGQATQYF. CDR3 coding DNA: TGTGACAGCAGCTCCCAACCGGGACAGGCCACGCAGTATTTT.

This clone was seen only a few times. A read error may account for a junction end that differs from germline. This chain uses TRBV11-1 with TRBJ2-3; no definite D call. The germline V gene has CDR1 SGHAT and CDR2 FQDESV (reference sequence). CDR3 size: 15 residues. The CDR3 loop reads CASSLDAASTDTQYF. CDR3 nucleotides: TGTGCCAGCAGCTTAGACGCCGCGAGCACAGATACTCAGTATTTT.